The table lists the clone carrying this T cell receptor beta chain with a few counts. Trimming took 2 bases from V and 5 from J; bases not matched to a gene: 9. CDR1 is MGHDK, CDR2 SYGVNS, per germline. There are 16 residues in the CDR3. The assay was immunoSEQ multiplex PCR, and TCRdb's table has in-frame clones only and misses some. The sample yields about 100,000 clones, 80% to 90% seen once. This entry comes from a study of blood T cell repertoires in COVID-19. Study-wide context: From the United States, Italy and Spain came samples of acute and convalescent COVID-19. T cells, B-cell-depleted T cells, or PBMCs provided the cDNA or gDNA that served as material.

The source of this sequence is an elderly man with active or convalescent COVID-19. The gene calls are TRBV25-1 and TRBJ1-2; 9 nucleotides agree with TRBD1. Sequencing was done on a sample of peripheral blood. The CDR3 spells CASSEGTGSVQYGYTF. Written as DNA, the CDR3 is TGTGCCAGCAGTGAAGGGACAGGGTCCGTCCAGTATGGCTACACCTTC.